These 11 T cell receptor beta chains were all obtained from the same sample, sequenced in a study of identical twins. A single record per CDR3 protein comes from TCRdb applying MiXCR to the 5' RACE reads. The repertoire holds approximately 600,000 distinct CDR3 sequences, with nearly 10% as singletons. The data also belong to a second study, concerning yellow fever vaccine responses in identical twins.

The sample taken for sequencing was PBMCs. The source of these receptors is a young woman in good health.

The table lists this clonotype with many counts. The V and J genes are TRBV5-1 and TRBJ2-2; D remains unclear. Trimming shortened V by 0 bases and J by 3 bases, and 9 bases separated the two germline ends. Germline CDR1 and CDR2: SGHRS and YFSETQ. This CDR3 is 15 amino acids long. CDR3 in DNA: TGCGCCAGCAGCTTGGAAACAGCTTACACCGGGGAGCTGTTTTTT. Residues: CASSLETAYTGELFF.

This clonotype was counted at least ten times. CDR3 in amino acids: CASSLETGGTYEQYF. In DNA form, the CDR3 reads TGTGCCAGCAGCTTAGAGACAGGGGGGACCTACGAGCAGTACTTC. The chain carries TRBV7-6 and TRBJ2-7; TRBD1 matches 9 bases. The V gene end was trimmed by 1 base and the J gene end by 2 bases; junction bases not matched to a gene: 3. Germline loops: CDR1 SGHVS, CDR2 FNYEAQ. This CDR3 is built from 15 residues.

This clonotype has a count of ten or more. The chain couples TRBV12-3 or TRBV12-4 to TRBJ2-7, with 11 bases identical to TRBD1. The CDR3 consists of 13 residues. The V and J ends lost 5 bases and 7 bases, in that order; junction bases with no gene match: 4. The CDR3 nucleotides are TGTGCCAGCAGTCAGGACAGGGGGCTTGAGCAGTACTTC. Amino acid sequence: CASSQDRGLEQYF.

The table lists this clonotype with a few counts. The V and J genes are TRBV28 and TRBJ2-4; 8 bases line up with TRBD2. Germline V gene data show CDR1 as MDHEN and CDR2 as SYDVKM. The CDR3 has 18 amino acids. V trimming: 4 bases; J trimming: 2 bases; junction bases outside the gene matches: 13. The CDR3 loop reads CASSSTNRAGVPKNIQYF. The CDR3 bases are TGTGCCAGCAGTTCCACCAACAGAGCGGGAGTACCCAAAAACATTCAGTACTTC.

This clonotype was seen more than once but under ten times. The V gene is TRBV7-9, the J gene TRBJ2-7, with TRBD2 identical over 8 bases. The CDR3 is 14 amino acids. The germline CDR1 and CDR2 sequences are SEHNR and FQNEAQ (reference sequence). Trimming cost V 5 bases and J 0 bases; bases outside gene matches: 3. DNA of the CDR3: TGTGCCAGCAGCAAACTAGCGGCCTCCTACGAGCAGTACTTC. It yields the protein CASSKLAASYEQYF.

To note about this clonotype: One end of the junction fails to match germline, which may point to a read error. V gene TRBV6-5 combines with J gene TRBJ2-6; D gene ambiguous. The CDR3 is made up of 17 amino acids. CDR1 is MNHEY, CDR2 SVGAGI, per germline. CDR3 in DNA: TGTACCAGCAGTTACTCGAGACAAGCCTCTGGGGCCAACGTCCTGACTTTC. This gives the protein CTSSYSRQASGANVLTF.

This clonotype was recorded a few times. The rearrangement links TRBV29-1 to TRBJ2-1; D call uncertain. Germline CDR1 reads SQVTM; CDR2 reads ANQGSEA. The CDR3 has 13 amino acids. Trimming took off 1 base at V and 5 bases at J, with 9 bases between the two ends. The CDR3 DNA is TGCAGCGTTGAAGGAAGGCAGAACAATGAGCAGTTCTTC. Protein: CSVEGRQNNEQFF.

This clonotype was detected a few times. The chain is built from TRBV20-1 and TRBJ2-5; 8 bases map to TRBD1. V trimming: 5 bases; J trimming: 5 bases; junction bases outside the gene matches: 10. CDR1 and CDR2 (germline): DFQATT, SNEGSKA (reference sequence). The CDR3 consists of 14 residues. As DNA, the CDR3 is TGCAGTGCTTTAGGACAGGGCGTGGGGGAGACCCAGTACTTC. Translated: CSALGQGVGETQYF.

This clonotype was observed a handful of times. The chain is built from TRBV7-2 and TRBJ1-2; 7 bases fit TRBD1. Per germline, CDR1 SGHTA and CDR2 FQGNSA. The CDR3 is 16 amino acids. Germline trimming cut 2 bases from V and 2 bases from J; bases unmatched to any gene: 8. DNA for the CDR3: TGTGCCAGCAGCTTAAGTAAAAAGGGACAGAACTATGGCTACACCTTC. This codes for CASSLSKKGQNYGYTF. Looking up the rest from reference TRBV7-2 and TRBJ1-2 gives the full variable domain: GAGVSQSPSNKVTEKGKDVELRCDPISGHTALYWYRQSLGQGLEFLIYFQGNSAPDKSGLPSDRFSAERTGGSVSTLTIQRTQQEDSAVYLCASSLSKKGQNYGYTFGSGTRLTVV.

This clonotype was counted at least ten times. The chain carries TRBV28 and TRBJ2-1, with 8 positions matching TRBD1. The junction had 3 bases not matched to a gene; V was cut back by 0 bases and J by 8 bases. The CDR3 sequence is 14 residues long. Germline V gives CDR1 MDHEN, CDR2 SYDVKM. The CDR3 bases are TGTGCCAGCAGTTTATGGGACAGGGTGCATGAGCAGTTCTTC. Its protein product is CASSLWDRVHEQFF.

This chain joins TRBV5-1 and TRBJ2-1, with TRBD2 identical over 8 bases. The CDR3 spans 18 residues. Germline CDR1 is SGHRS and CDR2 is YFSETQ. V shed 3 bases and J 3 bases; nucleotides not matched to a gene: 14. The CDR3 protein is CASSSAWEAGGCYNEQFF. The CDR3 DNA is TGCGCCAGCAGCTCCGCCTGGGAGGCGGGAGGATGCTACAATGAGCAGTTCTTC. The full variable domain, in which reference TRBV5-1 and TRBJ2-1 provide the parts outside the CDR3, is KAGVTQTPRYLIKTRGQQVTLSCSPISGHRSVSWYQQTPGQGLQFLFEYFSETQRNKGNFPGRFSGRQFSNSRSEMNVSTLELGDSALYLCASSSAWEAGGCYNEQFFGPGTRLTVL.